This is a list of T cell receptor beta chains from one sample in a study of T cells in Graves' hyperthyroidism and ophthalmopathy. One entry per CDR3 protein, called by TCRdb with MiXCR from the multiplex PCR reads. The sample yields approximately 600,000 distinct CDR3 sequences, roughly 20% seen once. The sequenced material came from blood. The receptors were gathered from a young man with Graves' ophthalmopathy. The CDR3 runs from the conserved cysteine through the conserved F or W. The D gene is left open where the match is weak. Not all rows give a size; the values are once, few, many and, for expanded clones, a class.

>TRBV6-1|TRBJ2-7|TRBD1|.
CASSPLTGTREQYF
TGTGCCAGCAGCCCCTTGACAGGGACCCGGGAGCAGTACTTC
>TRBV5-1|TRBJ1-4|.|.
CASSTDSLGKLFF
TGCGCCAGCAGTACCGACAGTCTCGGGAAACTGTTTTTT
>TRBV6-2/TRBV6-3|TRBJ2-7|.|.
CASSSNWDSFYEQYF
TGTGCCAGCAGTTCTAACTGGGACTCCTTCTACGAGCAGTACTTC
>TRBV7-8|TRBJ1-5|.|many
CASSLRGPWAQHF
TGTGCCAGCAGCTTAAGAGGGCCATGGGCCCAGCATTTT
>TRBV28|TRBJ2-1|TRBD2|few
CASSSLGTSGTQFF
TGTGCCAGCAGTTCCCTCGGGACTAGCGGGACCCAGTTCTTC
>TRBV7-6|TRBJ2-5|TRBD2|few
CASRENRLFEAGGFQETQYF
TGTGCCAGCAGAGAAAACCGACTTTTTGAAGCGGGAGGGTTCCAAGAGACCCAGTACTTC
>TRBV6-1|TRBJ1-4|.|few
CASSSGREKLFF
TGTGCCAGCAGCTCGGGACGCGAAAAACTGTTTTTT
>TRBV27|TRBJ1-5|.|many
CASSLFPGRNQPQHF
TGTGCCAGCAGTTTATTCCCAGGGCGCAATCAGCCCCAGCATTTT
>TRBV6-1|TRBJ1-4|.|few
CASSYQDSGAKLFF
TGTGCCAGCAGTTATCAGGACTCAGGGGCAAAACTGTTTTTT
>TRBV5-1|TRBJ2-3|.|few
CASSEEGGILADTQYF
TGCGCCAGCAGCGAGGAAGGTGGTATCCTTGCAGATACGCAGTATTTT
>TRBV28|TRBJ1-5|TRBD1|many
CASSDRGLGPQHF
TGTGCCAGCAGTGACAGGGGGCTGGGGCCCCAGCATTTT
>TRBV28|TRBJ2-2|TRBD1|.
CASSLGRGGAAGELFF
TGTGCCAGCAGTTTAGGTCGAGGGGGCGCGGCCGGGGAGCTGTTTTTT
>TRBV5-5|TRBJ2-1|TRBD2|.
CASSSRLAEWRYDEQFF
TGTGCCAGCAGCTCCAGACTAGCGGAATGGCGGTACGATGAGCAGTTCTTC
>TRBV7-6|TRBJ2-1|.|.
CASRADVAQGVYNEQFF
TGTGCCAGCAGAGCTGACGTAGCTCAAGGGGTTTACAATGAGCAGTTCTTC
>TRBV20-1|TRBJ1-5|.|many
CSATDTTVRDQPQHF
TGCAGTGCTACTGACACGACGGTTCGCGATCAGCCCCAGCATTTT
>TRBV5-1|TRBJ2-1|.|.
CASSHSLAMNEQFF
TGCGCCAGCAGCCACTCACTAGCAATGAATGAGCAGTTCTTC
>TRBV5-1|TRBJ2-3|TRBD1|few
CASRGTGGGTDTQYF
TGCGCCAGCAGAGGGACAGGGGGCGGCACAGATACGCAGTATTTT
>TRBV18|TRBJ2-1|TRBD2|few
CASSPTQLAVTYNEQFF
TGTGCCAGCTCCCCGACCCAACTAGCGGTTACCTACAATGAGCAGTTCTTC
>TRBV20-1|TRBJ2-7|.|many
CGGTAPGEQYF
TGCGGGGGGACTGCCCCAGGCGAGCAGTACTTC
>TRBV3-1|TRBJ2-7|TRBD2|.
CASSQDRSSGSHEQYF
TGTGCCAGCAGCCAAGATAGGTCTAGCGGGAGCCACGAGCAGTACTTC
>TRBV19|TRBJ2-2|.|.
CASSIDRELGAGELFF
TGTGCCAGTAGTATAGATCGTGAACTAGGTGCCGGGGAGCTGTTTTTT
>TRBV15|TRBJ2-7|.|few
CATSRDVGGKYEQYF
TGTGCCACCAGCAGAGATGTAGGGGGTAAATACGAGCAGTACTTC
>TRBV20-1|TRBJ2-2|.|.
CSASAVITGELFF
TGCAGTGCTAGTGCAGTCATCACCGGGGAGCTGTTTTTT
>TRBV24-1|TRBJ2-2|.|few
CATSDRLASDGAGELFF
TGTGCCACCAGTGATCGCCTAGCGTCCGATGGGGCCGGGGAGCTGTTTTTT
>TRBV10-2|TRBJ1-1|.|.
CASSGLGDTEAFF
TGCGCCAGTTCGGGCCTAGGGGACACTGAAGCTTTCTTT
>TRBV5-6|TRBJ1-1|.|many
CASSLDRRAYTEAFF
TGTGCCAGCAGCTTAGACCGTCGGGCTTACACTGAAGCTTTCTTT
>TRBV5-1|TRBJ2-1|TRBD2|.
CASRGGEIYNEQFF
TGCGCCAGCAGGGGGGGGGAAATCTACAATGAGCAGTTCTTC
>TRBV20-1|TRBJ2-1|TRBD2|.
CSAIRTSGRGDEQFF
TGCAGTGCCATTAGGACTAGCGGGAGGGGCGATGAGCAGTTCTTC
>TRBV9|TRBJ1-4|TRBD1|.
CASTLTGDFGEKLFF
TGTGCCAGCACCTTAACAGGGGACTTTGGAGAAAAACTGTTTTTT
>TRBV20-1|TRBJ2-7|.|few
CSATRGVNHEQYF
TGCAGTGCTACAAGGGGGGTGAACCACGAGCAGTACTTC
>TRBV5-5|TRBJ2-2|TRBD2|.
CASSWTSEAGELFF
TGTGCCAGCAGTTGGACTAGTGAAGCCGGGGAGCTGTTTTTT
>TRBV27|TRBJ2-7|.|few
CASSLQQGYEQYF
TGTGCCAGCAGTTTGCAACAGGGCTACGAGCAGTACTTC
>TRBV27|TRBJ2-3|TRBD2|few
CASSPLTSGSSSTDTQYF
TGTGCCAGCAGTCCATTAACTAGCGGGAGTTCTAGCACAGATACGCAGTATTTT
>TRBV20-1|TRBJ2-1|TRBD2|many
CSARLSGSWSNEQFF
TGCAGTGCGCGCCTTAGCGGGAGTTGGAGTAATGAGCAGTTCTTC
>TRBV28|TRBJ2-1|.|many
CASSLIFMRGNNEQFF
TGTGCCAGCAGTTTAATATTTATGAGGGGGAACAATGAGCAGTTCTTC
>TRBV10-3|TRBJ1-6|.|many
CAISGMGGSPLHF
TGTGCCATCAGTGGGATGGGGGGTTCACCCCTCCACTTT
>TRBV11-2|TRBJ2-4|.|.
CASSLKSGSKNIQYF
TGTGCCAGCAGCTTAAAATCAGGAAGCAAAAACATTCAGTACTTC
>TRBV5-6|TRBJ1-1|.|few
CASSPAPGMNTEAFF
TGTGCCAGCAGCCCGGCGCCTGGGATGAACACTGAAGCTTTCTTT
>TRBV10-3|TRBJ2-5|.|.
CAMGSSRETQYF
TGTGCCATGGGGAGTTCGAGGGAGACCCAGTACTTC
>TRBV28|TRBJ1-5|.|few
CASSFFRGVSNQPQHF
TGTGCCAGCAGTTTCTTCAGGGGAGTAAGCAATCAGCCCCAGCATTTT
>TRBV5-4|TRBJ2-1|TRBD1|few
CASSLDRESYNEQFF
TGTGCCAGCAGTTTAGACAGGGAGTCCTACAATGAGCAGTTCTTC
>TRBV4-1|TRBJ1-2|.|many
CASSQDRVNRFWGYTF
TGCGCCAGCAGCCAAGATCGGGTTAACCGCTTTTGGGGCTACACCTTC
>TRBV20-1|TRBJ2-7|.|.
CSAPTGWSSYEQYF
TGCAGTGCACCCACAGGGTGGAGCTCCTACGAGCAGTACTTC
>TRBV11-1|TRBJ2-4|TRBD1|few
CASSLSSGTGGMYIQYF
TGTGCCAGCAGCTTATCTTCCGGGACAGGGGGCATGTACATTCAGTACTTC